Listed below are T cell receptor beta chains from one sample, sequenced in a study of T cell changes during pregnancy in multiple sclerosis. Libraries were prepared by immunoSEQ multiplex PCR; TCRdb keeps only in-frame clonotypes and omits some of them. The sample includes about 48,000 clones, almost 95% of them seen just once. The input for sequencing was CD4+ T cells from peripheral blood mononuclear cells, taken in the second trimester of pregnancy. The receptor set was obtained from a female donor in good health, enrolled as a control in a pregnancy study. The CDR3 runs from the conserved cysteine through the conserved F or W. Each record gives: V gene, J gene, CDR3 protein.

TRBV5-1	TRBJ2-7	CASSLAVRGKEQYF
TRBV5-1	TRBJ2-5	CASSRTGGAGTQYF
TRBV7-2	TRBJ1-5	CASSPMTGDNQPQHF
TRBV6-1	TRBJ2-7	CASSEFAGGEQYF
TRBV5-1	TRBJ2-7	CASSLGQGNLYEQYF
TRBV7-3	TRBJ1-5	CASSPKGGNQPQHF
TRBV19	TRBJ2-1	CASGGIPSYNEQFF
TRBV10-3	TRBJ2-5	CAISPGVKETQYF
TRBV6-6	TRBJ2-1	CASSYKGGGPREQFF
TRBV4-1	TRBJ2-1	CASSQGGGEYNEQFF
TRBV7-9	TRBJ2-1	CASSLISGGQAYNEQFF
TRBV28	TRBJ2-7	CASGGSGTGIYEQYF
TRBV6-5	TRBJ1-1	CASTDREVTEAFF
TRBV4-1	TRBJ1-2	CASSQERGFYGYTF